Below are 5 T cell receptor beta chains sequenced from a single sample in a study of T-cell memory formation after mild COVID-19. One entry per CDR3 protein results from TCRdb running MiXCR on the 5' RACE reads. The table has 150,000 to 200,000 distinct CDR3 sequences, approximately 14% seen once; the top ten hold roughly 15%. The sample consisted of PBMCs or a T cell subset sorted from them (not recorded which). All receptors come from an adult woman who had mild COVID-19 (a few samples of this study predate the infection). Cell type and time point are not known.

The chain links TRBV14 to TRBJ2-7; D not resolved. The CDR3 consists of 15 residues. Germline values: CDR1 SGHDN, CDR2 FVKESK. V lost 3 bases to trimming and J lost 0 bases, with 12 bases between them. The CDR3: CASSQTWAGSYEQYF. CDR3 in DNA: TGTGCCAGCAGCCAGACCTGGGCAGGCTCCTACGAGCAGTACTTC.

This sequence joins TRBV3-1 and TRBJ2-7; D gene ambiguous. This CDR3 is 12 amino acids long. The germline V gene encodes CDR1 LGHDT and CDR2 YNNKEL (reference sequence). V was trimmed by 0 bases and J by 7 bases, leaving 7 bases between them. The CDR3 DNA sequence: TGTGCCAGCAGCCAAGATCCCGCGGAGCAGTACTTC. It is translated as CASSQDPAEQYF.

The chain employs TRBV12-3 or TRBV12-4 and TRBJ2-7; D gene ambiguous. The CDR3 contains 12 residues. V lost 5 bases to trimming and J lost 5 bases, with 10 bases between them. In nucleotides, the CDR3 is TGTGCCAGCAGTCTTTTCACACACGAGCAGTACTTC. Translation: CASSLFTHEQYF.

This clonotype has just a few counts. V gene TRBV12-3 or TRBV12-4 combines with J gene TRBJ2-4, with a tentative D call TRBD2 (5 bases). The V gene lost 2 bases and the J gene lost 0 bases, with 14 bases spanning the gap. The CDR3 is 17 residues long. The CDR3 here is CASSLIRGGIAKNIQYF. The CDR3 bases are TGTGCCAGCAGTTTAATCCGGGGTGGTATAGCCAAAAACATTCAGTACTTC.

This rearrangement joins TRBV12-3 or TRBV12-4 to TRBJ2-1; TRBD2 matches at 9 bases. J lost 5 bases, V lost 7 bases, and 6 bases had no gene match. The CDR3 is made up of 14 amino acids. The CDR3 loop is CASNVAGENNEQFF. In DNA form, the CDR3 reads TGTGCCAGCAACGTAGCGGGGGAGAACAATGAGCAGTTCTTC.